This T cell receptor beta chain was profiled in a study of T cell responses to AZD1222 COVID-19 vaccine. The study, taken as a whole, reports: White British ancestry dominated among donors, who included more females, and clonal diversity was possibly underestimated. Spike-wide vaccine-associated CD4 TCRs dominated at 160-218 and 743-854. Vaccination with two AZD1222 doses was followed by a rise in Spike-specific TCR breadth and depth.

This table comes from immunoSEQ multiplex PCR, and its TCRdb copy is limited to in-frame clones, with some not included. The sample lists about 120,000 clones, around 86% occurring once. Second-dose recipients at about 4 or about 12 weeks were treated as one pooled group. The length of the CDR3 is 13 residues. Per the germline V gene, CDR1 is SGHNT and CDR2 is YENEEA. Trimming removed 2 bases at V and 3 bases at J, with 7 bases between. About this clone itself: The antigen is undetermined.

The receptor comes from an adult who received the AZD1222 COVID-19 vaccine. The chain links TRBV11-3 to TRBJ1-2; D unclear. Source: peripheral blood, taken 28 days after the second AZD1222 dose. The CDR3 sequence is CASSLIQDYGYTF. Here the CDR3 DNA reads TGTGCCAGCAGCTTAATACAAGACTATGGCTACACCTTC.